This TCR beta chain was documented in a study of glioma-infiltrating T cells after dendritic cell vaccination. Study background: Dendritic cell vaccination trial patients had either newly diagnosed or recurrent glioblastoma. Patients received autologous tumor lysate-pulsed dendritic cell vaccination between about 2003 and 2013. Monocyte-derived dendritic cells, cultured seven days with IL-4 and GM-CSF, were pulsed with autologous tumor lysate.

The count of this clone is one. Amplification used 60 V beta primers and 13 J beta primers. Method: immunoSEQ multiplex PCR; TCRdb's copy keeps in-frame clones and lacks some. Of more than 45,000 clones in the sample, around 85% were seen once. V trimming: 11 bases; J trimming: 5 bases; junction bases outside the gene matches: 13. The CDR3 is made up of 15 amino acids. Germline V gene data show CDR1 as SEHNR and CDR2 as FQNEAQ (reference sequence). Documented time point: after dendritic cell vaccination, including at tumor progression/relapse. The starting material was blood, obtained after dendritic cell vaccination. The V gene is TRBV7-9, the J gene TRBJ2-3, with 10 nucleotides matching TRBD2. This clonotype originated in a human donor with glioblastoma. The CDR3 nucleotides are TGTGCCTCCGGGGGACTAGCGTTGAGGGGAGATACGCAGTATTTT. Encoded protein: CASGGLALRGDTQYF.